This T cell receptor (beta chain) was retrieved from a study of T cells expressing NK-cell markers. In the study overall: Cells sorted as CD3+CD56+NKG2C+, CD3+CD56+NKG2C- and CD3+CD56-NKG2C+ T cells supplied the TCR beta repertoires. Sequencing covered eight donors, seven HCMV-seropositive and one seronegative. General observations from the study: No clear determination of HCMV specificity was made for expanded NKG2C+ T cell clones. Topping the CD3+CD56-NKG2C+ fraction as well were these clonotypes, in a few donors.

This CDR3 comprises 16 residues. Germline V gives CDR1 SGHRS, CDR2 YFSETQ. About this clonotype: The antigen is not known.

TCRdb re-called the 5' RACE reads, yielding one record per CDR3 amino acid sequence without DNA. Seen in this sample are under 600,000 distinct CDR3 sequences; the ten most common clones hold about 1.5%. V is TRBV5-1 and J is TRBJ2-1; TCRdb's D gene call, TRBD1, goes unchecked for lack of DNA. The sequencing sample was made of blood T cells: a sorted CD56 or NKG2C T cell subset, CD4+ or CD8+ T cells, or bulk PBMC T cells (not recorded which). This receptor was obtained from a woman between 45 and 60 years old in good health. The CDR3: CASSVLVGRGENEQFF.